Following are 3 T cell receptor beta chains from one sample sequenced in a study of blood T cell repertoires in COVID-19. Clones were read by immunoSEQ multiplex PCR, and TCRdb kept only the in-frame ones, dropping some. Altogether roughly 400,000 clones are present, 85% to 90% being singletons, with the ten largest covering around 1.1%. The source material was PBMCs or T cells enriched from blood (not recorded which). Receptor source: a man aged 25 to 40 who had recovered from COVID-19.

V is TRBV11-2 and J is TRBJ2-7, with 9 bases lining up with TRBD2. The CDR3 length is 15 residues. Unmatched junction bases numbered 5, after V lost 2 bases and J lost 3 bases. The germline CDR1 and CDR2 sequences are SGHAT and FQNNGV. The CDR3 nucleotides are TGTGCCAGCAGCTTACGACTAGCGGACAACTACGAGCAGTACTTC. As protein: CASSLRLADNYEQYF.

The chain is built from TRBV27 and TRBJ2-5, with 11 positions matching TRBD1. The ends lost 4 bases at V and 0 bases at J; junction bases unmatched: 7. The length of the CDR3 is 17 residues. Germline CDR1 is MNHEY and CDR2 is SMNVEV (reference sequence). Here the CDR3 DNA reads TGTGCCAGCAGTTGGACAGGGGGCCCTGAGTACCAAGAGACCCAGTACTTC. Its protein is CASSWTGGPEYQETQYF.

The chain employs TRBV12-5 and TRBJ2-1; D is unresolved. V was clipped by 6 bases and J by 6 bases, with 9 bases between them. Germline V gene lookup returns CDR1 LGHNT and CDR2 FRNRAP. The CDR3 totals 12 residues. The CDR3 coding sequence is TGTGCTAGTGGACTTTCCGGCAATGAGCAGTTCTTC. Its translation: CASGLSGNEQFF.